These 5 T cell receptor beta chains originate from one sample sequenced in a study of blood T cell repertoires in COVID-19. TCRdb keeps only in-frame clones here, not all; method: immunoSEQ multiplex PCR. This repertoire shows hundreds of thousands of clones, around 87% found once; its top ten account for over 2.5%. The sequenced sample consisted of peripheral blood. These receptors were obtained from a human donor in a cohort sampled during active COVID-19.

The CDR3 sequence is CATGVWGTDTQYF. DNA for the CDR3: TGTGCCACCGGGGTATGGGGCACAGATACGCAGTATTTT. The V gene is TRBV19, the J gene TRBJ2-3, with D perhaps matching TRBD2 (5 bases). The CDR3 is 13 residues long. Germline CDR1 and CDR2: LNHDA and SQIVND (reference sequence). V dropped 10 bases and J dropped 1 base, with 12 bases sitting between them.

This sequence joins TRBV28 and TRBJ1-2; the match to TRBD1 covers 12 bases. There are 18 residues in the CDR3. In germline, CDR1 is MDHEN, CDR2 SYDVKM. J was trimmed by 6 bases and V by 6 bases; bases with no gene match: 17. CDR3 nucleotide sequence: TGTGCCAGCAGGACTCCGGGACAGGGGGCTGGTGGGCGTCATGGCTACACCTTC. Translating it yields CASRTPGQGAGGRHGYTF.

V is TRBV6-5 and J is TRBJ2-2; 9 nucleotides match TRBD2. The germline V gene has CDR1 MNHEY and CDR2 SVGAGI. CDR3 length: 14 amino acids. The V gene end was trimmed by 6 bases and the J gene end by 6 bases; junction bases not matched to a gene: 5. CDR3 protein: CASRSSGEPGELFF. CDR3 in DNA: TGTGCCAGCAGGTCTAGCGGGGAACCCGGGGAGCTGTTTTTT.

The chain joins TRBV29-1 to TRBJ2-1, with 11 bases that match TRBD2. CDR1 is SQVTM, CDR2 ANQGSEA, per germline. The CDR3 contains 14 residues. The V gene end was trimmed by 7 bases and the J gene end by 5 bases; junction bases not matched to a gene: 7. Here the CDR3 DNA reads TGCAGCGCCTCCGGGACTAGCGGACACAATGAGCAGTTCTTC. Amino acids: CSASGTSGHNEQFF.

The chain has TRBV29-1 and TRBJ2-5; D perhaps matches TRBD1 (6 bases). Looked up from germline, CDR1 is SQVTM and CDR2 is ANQGSEA. V was clipped by 2 bases and J by 0 bases, with 16 bases between them. The CDR3 contains 16 residues. In DNA, the CDR3 is TGCAGCGTTGAATCCAGGGTGGGGGCCAACCAAGAGACCCAGTACTTC. Its protein is CSVESRVGANQETQYF.